These T cell receptor beta chains were read from a single sample in a study of shared clonotypes between healthy human individuals. The table came from immunoSEQ multiplex PCR; TCRdb's copy has only in-frame clones and leaves some out. The sample contains roughly 1,500,000 clones, approximately 98% of which appear only once. Sequencing input: naive CD4+ T cells sorted from blood. The receptor source for this set is a man aged 25 to 40 in good health. Both conserved end residues are part of each CDR3. D genes are given only for firm matches. Size values are once, few and many counts, or a class for expanded clones, and some rows have none.

size	V	length	J	D	DNA	CDR3
NA	TRBV28	17	TRBJ2-7	TRBD2	TGTGCCAGCAGCCTCGGCCCAGTGGCTAGCGGGAGGTACGAGCAGTACTTC	CASSLGPVASGRYEQYF
NA	TRBV12-5	14	TRBJ2-6	NA	TGTGCTAGTGGTGGTTCCCTGGGGGCCAACGTCCTGACTTTC	CASGGSLGANVLTF
NA	TRBV15	15	TRBJ1-3	TRBD1	TGTGCCACCAGCACAGACAGGGGTGGAGGAAACACCATATATTTT	CATSTDRGGGNTIYF
NA	TRBV2	15	TRBJ2-1	TRBD1	TGTGCCAGCAGTTCAAGTCGGACAGGGGACAATGAGCAGTTCTTC	CASSSSRTGDNEQFF
NA	TRBV6-1	13	TRBJ1-1	TRBD1	TGTGCCAGCAGTGAACCAGGGGGCACTGAAGCTTTCTTT	CASSEPGGTEAFF
once	TRBV6-5	15	TRBJ2-2	TRBD1	TGTGCCAGCAGCCGAGACAGGGGGCCTACCGGGGAGCTGTTTTTT	CASSRDRGPTGELFF
NA	TRBV28	16	TRBJ1-2	TRBD1	TGTGCCAGCAGTACCACAGGGGGCGACCCCCCCTATGGCTACACCTTC	CASSTTGGDPPYGYTF
NA	TRBV2	14	TRBJ2-7	TRBD2	TGTGCCAGCAGGCCGGGACTAGCAGCGGACGAGCAGTACTTC	CASRPGLAADEQYF
NA	TRBV18	13	TRBJ1-3	NA	TGTGCCAGCTCACCGACCATGGGGGACGCCATATATTTT	CASSPTMGDAIYF
NA	TRBV19	15	TRBJ2-2	TRBD1	TGTGCCAGTAGTAGGACAGGGGGTAACACCGGGGAGCTGTTTTTT	CASSRTGGNTGELFF
NA	TRBV5-6	13	TRBJ1-2	NA	TGTGCCAGCAGCTTGGTTTCGGAGTCGGGCTACACCTTC	CASSLVSESGYTF
NA	TRBV25-1	13	TRBJ1-3	TRBD1	TGTGCCAGCCGACAGGGCGTTGGAAACACCATATATTTT	CASRQGVGNTIYF
NA	TRBV28	13	TRBJ2-1	NA	TGTGCCAGCGTGGGCCCTCCCTACAATGAGCAGTTCTTC	CASVGPPYNEQFF
NA	TRBV27	13	TRBJ1-1	NA	TGTGCCAGCAGTTCCAGGGTGAACACTGAAGCTTTCTTT	CASSSRVNTEAFF
NA	TRBV7-2	15	TRBJ1-5	NA	TGTGCCAGCAGGACTACAACAGGGCGCAATCAGCCCCAGCATTTT	CASRTTTGRNQPQHF
NA	TRBV11-2	14	TRBJ2-1	TRBD2	TGTGCCAGCACCTCGTGGACTAGCGTAAATGAGCAGTTCTTC	CASTSWTSVNEQFF
NA	TRBV5-1	13	TRBJ2-1	NA	TGCGCCAGCAGCTCCCCAGGCCCGGGTGAGCAGTTCTTC	CASSSPGPGEQFF
NA	TRBV11-3	18	TRBJ2-7	TRBD2	TGTGCCAGCAGCTCGACCCTCGGACTAGCGGGAGGGCCTTACGAGCAGTACTTC	CASSSTLGLAGGPYEQYF
NA	TRBV4-2	16	TRBJ2-7	NA	TGTGCCAGCAGCCAAGGGCCGACGGGTGGAGCCTACGAGCAGTACTTC	CASSQGPTGGAYEQYF
NA	TRBV9	14	TRBJ2-3	TRBD2	TGTGCCAGCAGCCGACTAGCGGTCACAGATACGCAGTATTTT	CASSRLAVTDTQYF
NA	TRBV5-1	13	TRBJ2-3	TRBD2	TGCGCCAGCAGCACTGGACTAGCGGATACGCAGTATTTT	CASSTGLADTQYF
NA	TRBV6-5	14	TRBJ1-1	NA	TGTGCCAGCAGCACGGGACGGCTGAACACTGAAGCTTTCTTT	CASSTGRLNTEAFF
NA	TRBV30	14	TRBJ2-7	TRBD2	TGTGCCTGGGGGACTAGCGTAGCTGCCTACGAGCAGTACTTC	CAWGTSVAAYEQYF
NA	TRBV2	15	TRBJ1-3	TRBD1	TGTGCCAGCAGTGACCAGGGGGCTGGCGGAAACACCATATATTTT	CASSDQGAGGNTIYF
NA	TRBV9	14	TRBJ2-4	TRBD2	TGTGCCAGCAGCGTAGCGCTTGGGACTAGTCATCAGTACTTC	CASSVALGTSHQYF
NA	TRBV19	16	TRBJ2-2	NA	TGTGCCAGTAGCTTCCTTTCGGGCGCGAACACCGGGGAGCTGTTTTTT	CASSFLSGANTGELFF
once	TRBV5-5	16	TRBJ2-3	TRBD2	TGTGCCAGCAGCCTGCCTAGCGGGGTGGGCACAGATACGCAGTATTTT	CASSLPSGVGTDTQYF
NA	TRBV7-9	15	TRBJ2-7	TRBD1	TGTGCCAGCAGCTTCGAGGGGGCATTGGCCTACGAGCAGTACTTC	CASSFEGALAYEQYF
NA	TRBV6-6	14	TRBJ1-1	NA	TGTGCCAGCAGTTACTCGACTGGGGGCACTGAAGCTTTCTTT	CASSYSTGGTEAFF
NA	TRBV21-1	18	TRBJ2-6	NA	TGTGCCAGCAGCCACGCCGGGACAGGGGGCACTGGGGCCAACGTCCTGACTTTC	CASSHAGTGGTGANVLTF
NA	TRBV5-6	16	TRBJ2-3	TRBD2	TGTGCCAGCAGCATGCCCAGCGGGAGGGCCCCGGATACGCAGTATTTT	CASSMPSGRAPDTQYF
NA	TRBV7-2	15	TRBJ2-2	TRBD2	TGTGCCAGCAGCTTAGGATCGGGGAGGGCCGGGGAGCTGTTTTTT	CASSLGSGRAGELFF
NA	TRBV28	14	TRBJ2-7	TRBD2	TGTGCCAGCAGGCCGCGGGAGCGAGTACGCGAGCAGTACTTC	CASRPRERVREQYF
NA	TRBV5-4	15	TRBJ2-1	NA	TGTGCCAGCAGCTTAAGCGGAGGGGCCTACAATGAGCAGTTCTTC	CASSLSGGAYNEQFF
NA	TRBV10-3	14	TRBJ2-5	TRBD1	TGTGCCATCAGCAGGGGGCGCAACGTAGAGACCCAGTACTTC	CAISRGRNVETQYF
NA	TRBV29-1	13	TRBJ1-2	TRBD1	TGCAGCGTCCGGGACAGGGGAGTCAGTGGCTACACCTTC	CSVRDRGVSGYTF
NA	TRBV5-4	13	TRBJ2-5	NA	TGTGCCAGTACGCCGTGGTCTCAAGAGACCCAGTACTTC	CASTPWSQETQYF
few	TRBV5-6	19	TRBJ2-7	TRBD1	TGTGCCAGCAGCTTGAGGTTGGCAGGGACCGGGACAGGGGTTGCCGAGCAGTACTTC	CASSLRLAGTGTGVAEQYF
NA	TRBV5-1	14	TRBJ2-1	TRBD2	TGCGCCAGCAGCTCGGGACTAGCGAGTAATGAGCAGTTCTTC	CASSSGLASNEQFF
NA	TRBV5-6	16	TRBJ2-7	TRBD1	TGTGCCAGCAGCTTGGTGCGGACAGGTTGGGATATGGAGCAGTACTTC	CASSLVRTGWDMEQYF
once	TRBV5-1	15	TRBJ2-1	NA	TGCGCCAGCAGCTTGGAGGCGGCCCGTTACAATGAGCAGTTCTTC	CASSLEAARYNEQFF